The clone carrying this T cell receptor beta chain was seen a handful of times. The sample comes from a study of T cells after yellow fever vaccination. Trimming left V 5 bases short and J 3 bases short, with 13 bases between. The CDR3 has 14 amino acids. Germline V gene lookup returns CDR1 SEHNR and CDR2 FQNEAQ (reference sequence). MiXCR, applied by TCRdb to the 5' RACE reads, yields one record per CDR3 protein. The sample has fewer than 500,000 distinct CDR3 sequences, about 19% seen once. The sequence was obtained from a man aged 18 to 35 who received the YFV17D yellow fever vaccine. The specimen was PBMCs, collected before the yellow fever booster vaccination. V gene TRBV7-9 combines with J gene TRBJ1-1, with TRBD1 as a possible D gene (5 bases). CDR3 DNA sequence: TGTGCCAGCAGCCCACTCGACAGATACACTGAAGCTTTCTTT. This gives the protein CASSPLDRYTEAFF.